Below are 25 T cell receptor beta chains sequenced from a single sample in a study of blood T cell repertoires in COVID-19. Clones were sequenced by immunoSEQ multiplex PCR, and TCRdb holds only the in-frame ones, with some missing. The data hold roughly 250,000 clones, with 82% observed a single time. The material sequenced was peripheral blood. Source of these receptors: a woman over 75 with active or convalescent COVID-19.

V is TRBV28 and J is TRBJ1-6, with D maybe TRBD1 (6 bases). V was clipped by 2 bases and J by 7 bases, with 12 bases between them. Looked up from germline, CDR1 is MDHEN and CDR2 is SYDVKM. The CDR3 covers 15 residues. The CDR3 region has the DNA TGTGCCAGCAGTTTAATCAGTCAGGGGAATTCACCCCTCCACTTT. This codes for CASSLISQGNSPLHF.

The rearrangement uses TRBV11-2 and TRBJ1-5; D gene uncertain. Per germline, CDR1 SGHAT and CDR2 FQNNGV. Trimming removed 0 bases from V and 4 bases from J, with 4 bases in between. The CDR3 contains 13 residues. The CDR3 DNA sequence: TGTGCCAGCAGCTTAGAAGAGAATCAGCCCCAGCATTTT. Translating it yields CASSLEENQPQHF.

The genes are TRBV6-5 and TRBJ1-2; 7 bases agree with TRBD1. Germline CDR1 reads MNHEY; CDR2 reads SVGAGI. The junction had 4 bases not matched to a gene; V was cut back by 7 bases and J by 2 bases. This CDR3 is built from 13 residues. The DNA of the CDR3 is TGTGCCAGCACCCTGACAGGGAACTATGGCTACACCTTC. Translated, it gives CASTLTGNYGYTF.

The V gene is TRBV10-2, the J gene TRBJ2-5; maybe TRBD1 (5 bases). The CDR3 runs 12 residues. The germline CDR1 and CDR2 sequences are WSHSY and SAAADI. Trimming pared 4 bases from V and 2 bases from J, leaving 5 bases between. The CDR3 DNA sequence: TGCGCCAGCAGTGGACAGCAAGAGACCCAGTACTTC. This codes for CASSGQQETQYF.

The rearrangement links TRBV5-1 to TRBJ2-2; 11 nucleotides match TRBD2. The germline CDR1 and CDR2 sequences are SGHRS and YFSETQ. There are 17 residues in the CDR3. Trimming took 4 bases from V and 4 from J; bases not matched to a gene: 9. CDR3 region: CASSLGTSGLGTGELFF. The CDR3 coding sequence is TGCGCCAGCAGCCTCGGGACTAGCGGCCTCGGCACCGGGGAGCTGTTTTTT. Full variable domain (outside the CDR3, taken from reference TRBV5-1 and TRBJ2-2): KAGVTQTPRYLIKTRGQQVTLSCSPISGHRSVSWYQQTPGQGLQFLFEYFSETQRNKGNFPGRFSGRQFSNSRSEMNVSTLELGDSALYLCASSLGTSGLGTGELFFGEGSRLTVL.

The rearrangement joins TRBV7-9 to TRBJ1-6; no clear D. This CDR3 comprises 15 residues. Trimming removed 3 bases from V and 0 bases from J, with 6 bases in between. Germline CDR1 is SEHNR and CDR2 is FQNEAQ (reference sequence). CDR3 residues: CASSFSGSYNSPLHF. CDR3 bases: TGTGCCAGCAGCTTCTCCGGCTCCTATAATTCACCCCTCCACTTT.

The chain recombines TRBV5-4 with TRBJ1-2; tentatively, D is TRBD1 (6 bases). Trimming cost V 5 bases and J 4 bases, with 15 bases left between them. The length of the CDR3 is 14 residues. Germline V gene data show CDR1 as SGHNT and CDR2 as YYREEE (reference sequence). CDR3 DNA sequence: TGTGCCAGCAGACCGGACAGTTCTAGCTATGGCTACACCTTC. Its protein is CASRPDSSSYGYTF.

This chain connects TRBV5-1 to TRBJ2-5; 8 bases match TRBD1. The CDR3 runs 15 residues. With V trimmed by 5 bases and J by 1 base, 7 bases remained unmatched. Germline assignment: CDR1 SGHRS and CDR2 YFSETQ. The CDR3 protein is CASSSQGGFQETQYF. DNA of the CDR3: TGCGCCAGCAGTTCACAGGGGGGATTCCAAGAGACCCAGTACTTC. The full variable domain, its missing parts supplied by reference TRBV5-1 and TRBJ2-5, is KAGVTQTPRYLIKTRGQQVTLSCSPISGHRSVSWYQQTPGQGLQFLFEYFSETQRNKGNFPGRFSGRQFSNSRSEMNVSTLELGDSALYLCASSSQGGFQETQYFGPGTRLLVL.

The chain is built from TRBV5-6 and TRBJ1-6, with TRBD1 matching over 8 bases. Per the germline V gene, CDR1 is SGHDT and CDR2 is YYEEEE. V gave up 3 bases and J gave up 9 bases; unmatched junction bases: 5. There are 14 residues in the CDR3. DNA of the CDR3: TGTGCCAGCAGCTGGGACAGGTGGGGTTCACCCCTCCACTTT. It translates to CASSWDRWGSPLHF.

The V call is TRBV3-1 (or the pseudogene TRBV3-2), the J call TRBJ2-7, with TRBD1 identical over 11 bases. The V gene end was trimmed by 5 bases and the J gene end by 3 bases; junction bases not matched to a gene: 3. CDR1 is LGHDT, CDR2 YNNKEL, per germline (reference sequence). CDR3 size: 14 residues. This chain's CDR3 is CASSKGTGGYEQYF. The CDR3 coding sequence is TGTGCCAGCAGCAAAGGGACAGGGGGCTACGAGCAGTACTTC.

The chain has TRBV9 and TRBJ2-1; 7 bases are shared with TRBD2. The junction had 13 bases not matched to a gene; V was cut back by 6 bases and J by 4 bases. The V gene's germline CDR1 is SGDLS and CDR2 YYNGEE. The length of the CDR3 is 16 residues. DNA of the CDR3: TGTGCCAGCACCCCCCTGGCGGGCGGGGGTTACAATGAGCAGTTCTTC. Translated, it gives CASTPLAGGGYNEQFF.

A single count supports this clone. This CDR3 reads CASSQVGSGELFF. DNA for the CDR3: TGCGCCAGCAGCCAAGTGGGGAGCGGGGAGCTGTTTTTT. J is TRBJ2-2 and V is TRBV4-1; D possibly corresponds to TRBD2 (5 bases). Per the germline V gene, CDR1 is MGHRA and CDR2 is YSYEKL. This CDR3 is built from 13 residues. With 1 base removed from V and 7 bases from J, the gap between germline ends came to 7 bases.

V and J are TRBV5-1 and TRBJ2-2; 7 bases map to TRBD1. The CDR3 runs 14 residues. Germline V lookup: CDR1 SGHRS, CDR2 YFSETQ. V gave up 4 bases and J gave up 6 bases; unmatched junction bases: 6. The CDR3, as DNA: TGCGCCAGCAGCCAAACAGGGGAGTCCGGGGAGCTGTTTTTT. The encoded protein is CASSQTGESGELFF.

The chain is built from TRBV20-1 and TRBJ2-3, with 9 bases that match TRBD1. The V and J ends lost 4 bases and 2 bases, in that order; junction bases with no gene match: 13. The CDR3 sequence is 17 residues long. CDR1 is DFQATT, CDR2 SNEGSKA, per germline (reference sequence). The DNA of the CDR3 is TGCAGTGCTATTGACAGGGGGTTAGGCGGATTCACAGATACGCAGTATTTT. This codes for CSAIDRGLGGFTDTQYF.

V gene TRBV28 combines with J gene TRBJ1-2; D is possibly TRBD1 (5 bases). Trimming cost V 6 bases and J 1 base, with 15 bases left between them. The CDR3 has 15 amino acids. Germline assignment: CDR1 MDHEN and CDR2 SYDVKM. The CDR3 spells CASRKDTILNYGYTF. CDR3 bases: TGTGCCAGCAGGAAGGACACCATTCTTAACTATGGCTACACCTTC.

In its sample, this clone was seen a few times. This chain connects TRBV29-1 to TRBJ2-2; TRBD2 is a possible D gene (5 bases). There are 15 residues in the CDR3. Trimming removed 5 bases from V and 6 bases from J, with 19 bases in between. Germline lookup yields CDR1 SQVTM and CDR2 ANQGSEA. The CDR3 reads CSVRSGRVGAGELFF. The CDR3 DNA sequence: TGCAGCGTTCGATCTGGACGTGTGGGAGCCGGGGAGCTGTTTTTT.

This chain links TRBV2 with TRBJ1-5; maybe TRBD1 (6 bases). Germline V gene lookup returns CDR1 SNHLY and CDR2 FYNNEI. V lost 3 bases, J lost 15 bases, and 12 bases lay in between. This CDR3 spans 11 amino acids. CDR3 residues: CASSEGANRHF. The CDR3 nucleotides read TGTGCCAGCAGTGAGGGGGCAAATAGGCATTTT.

This chain joins TRBV6-5 and TRBJ1-5, with no clear D. Germline V gene sequence: CDR1 MNHEY, CDR2 SVGAGI. The germline V and J ends were trimmed by 6 bases and 6 bases, with 12 bases remaining between them. The CDR3 length is 13 residues. CDR3: CASRKNLLQPQHF. The CDR3 DNA sequence: TGTGCCAGCAGAAAGAACTTACTTCAGCCCCAGCATTTT.

The V gene is TRBV9, the J gene TRBJ2-3; tentatively, D is TRBD2 (6 bases). In germline, CDR1 is SGDLS, CDR2 YYNGEE. The V end lost 3 bases, the J end lost 6 bases, and 8 bases lay between the germline ends. The CDR3 has 12 amino acids. CDR3 protein: CASSAGADTQYF. As DNA, the CDR3 is TGTGCCAGCAGCGCGGGAGCCGATACGCAGTATTTT.

The chain links TRBV5-3 to TRBJ1-1; 9 nucleotides agree with TRBD1. TRBV5-3 belongs to the ORF category, with a function that is uncertain. The V and J ends lost 3 bases and 4 bases, in that order; junction bases with no gene match: 16. The CDR3 has 18 residues. CDR3 protein: CARSCGTPTGGSGTEAFF. The CDR3 nucleotides read TGTGCCAGAAGCTGCGGAACACCTACAGGGGGCTCCGGCACTGAAGCTTTCTTT.

The chain couples TRBV30 to TRBJ2-6; D ambiguous. Germline loops: CDR1 GTSNPN, CDR2 SVGIG (reference sequence). V dropped 3 bases and J dropped 3 bases, with 9 bases sitting between them. This CDR3 has 14 amino acids. CDR3 nucleotides: TGTGCCTGGAGGTCTGGAGTTGGGGCCAACGTCCTGACTTTC. The encoded protein is CAWRSGVGANVLTF.

The V call is TRBV4-1, the J call TRBJ2-1, with 8 bases matching TRBD2. The CDR3 is 17 residues long. Germline V gene lookup returns CDR1 MGHRA and CDR2 YSYEKL. With 3 bases clipped from V and 4 bases from J, the junction kept 11 bases outside the gene matches. The CDR3 nucleotides are TGCGCCAGCAGCCATCAGAGCGGGAGTGGTCCTTACAATGAGCAGTTCTTC. Translated: CASSHQSGSGPYNEQFF.

The CDR3 DNA follows: TGTGCCACCAGCAGAGGGGGCGGCTACACCTTC. This encodes CATSRGGGYTF. This chain links TRBV15 with TRBJ1-2, with D possibly matching TRBD1 (5 bases). CDR1 and CDR2 (germline): LNHNV, YYDKDF (reference sequence). The CDR3 spans 11 residues. The V end was cut by 1 base, the J end by 8 bases, with 5 bases between.

V and J are TRBV11-3 and TRBJ2-5; 13 nucleotides line up with TRBD2. Germline V lookup: CDR1 SGHNT, CDR2 YENEEA. Trimming at V came to 3 bases and at J to 4 bases, leaving 2 bases not matched to a gene. This CDR3 comprises 15 residues. This CDR3 is CASSFGLAGVETQYF. Here the CDR3 DNA reads TGTGCCAGCAGCTTCGGACTAGCGGGAGTAGAGACCCAGTACTTC.

The table lists this clone with a count of one. The chain has TRBV2 and TRBJ1-3; weak D call: TRBD1 (6 bases). V shed 6 bases and J shed 1 base, with 16 bases lying between them. Germline V gene data show CDR1 as SNHLY and CDR2 as FYNNEI. The CDR3 spans 16 residues. CDR3 residues: CASSSGQFSSGNTIYF. The CDR3 DNA is TGTGCCAGCAGCTCAGGACAGTTCTCGTCTGGAAACACCATATATTTT.